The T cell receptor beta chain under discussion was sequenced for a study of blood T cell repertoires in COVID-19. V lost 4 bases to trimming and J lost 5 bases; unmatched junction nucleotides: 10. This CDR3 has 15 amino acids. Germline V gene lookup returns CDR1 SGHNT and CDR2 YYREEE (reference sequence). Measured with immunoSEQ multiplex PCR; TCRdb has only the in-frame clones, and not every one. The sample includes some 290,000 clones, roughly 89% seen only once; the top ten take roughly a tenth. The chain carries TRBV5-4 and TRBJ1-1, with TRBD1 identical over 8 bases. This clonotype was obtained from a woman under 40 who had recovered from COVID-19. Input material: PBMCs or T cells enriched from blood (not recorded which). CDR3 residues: CASSPTDRGGTEAFF. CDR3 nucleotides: TGTGCCAGCAGCCCGACTGACAGGGGAGGAACTGAAGCTTTCTTT.